Listed here is a single T cell receptor (beta chain). Its antigen is as yet unknown. At one end the junction does not follow the germline gene, possibly because of a read error. This specimen comes from a study of molecular identifiers for immune sequencing clone quantification. About the study: Replicate runs used RNA from roughly 18,000 or 92,000 naive CD8 cells, which was split five ways into aliquots, and four of those aliquots were then sequenced. Broader study findings: Clonotypes topping 20 RNA copies carried over 97% of effector molecules but under 1% of naive ones.

Each CDR3 protein gets one entry after TCRdb re-called the PCR reads with MiXCR. This table has 490,000 or so distinct CDR3 sequences, roughly a fifth appearing once. Naive CD8 libraries came from around 18,000 to 910,000 sorted cells with 10%, 30% or 50% RNA. Based on a CD8+CD4-CCR7+CD45RA+ profile, naive CD8 T cells were sorted. The length of the CDR3 is 15 residues. Germline V CDR1 and CDR2: SQVTM, ANQGSEA. The TCR originated in a human donor in good health. Some libraries in this study had Jurkat cell RNA spiked in. This chain uses TRBV29-1 with TRBJ2-2; 8 bases agree with TRBD1. Sequencing was done on a sample of naive CD8+ T cells from blood, with Jurkat cell RNA spiked in. Noted subset: FACS-sorted CD8+CD4-CCR7+CD45RA+ naive T cells. The CDR3 DNA follows: TGCAGCGCTGTCATGACAGGGGAGAACACCGGGGAGCTGTTGTTT. Translation: CSAVMTGENTGELLF.